The entry below gives a single T cell receptor beta chain sequence along with its context. Its matching antigen is unknown. The data originate from a study of cytomegalovirus exposure and HLA in healthy donors. Study-wide background: Findings of an earlier analysis included more than 90 million unique TCR beta sequences from roughly 200 million T cells. Study-wide results and caveats: The study listed under 200 cytomegalovirus-associated TCR beta chains. The study dropped some indistinguishable V segments, TRBV6-2 and TRBV6-3 among them.

With 3 bases clipped from V and 8 bases from J, the junction kept 6 bases outside the gene matches. Germline CDR1 is SGHRS and CDR2 is YFSETQ. The CDR3 has 15 residues. 60 Vbeta and 13 Jbeta primers were used in PCR. In the authors' workflow: Counted up in a later analysis, unique TCR beta chains came to about 83 million, with around 10 million shared. The repertoire was sequenced with immunoSEQ multiplex PCR; TCRdb's copy has only in-frame clones and lacks some. The V and J calls and clone size come from that table; D and trimming were worked out from the DNA. The sample includes some 110,000 clones, about 83% of them seen just once.

Sequences were obtained from PBMCs. The chain has TRBV5-1 and TRBJ2-1, with 12 nucleotides matching TRBD2. This clonotype was obtained from a man aged 18 to 30 in good health and CMV-seronegative. DNA for the CDR3: TGCGCCAGCAGCTCCGGACTAGCGGGAAGAGATGAGCAGTTCTTC. It translates to CASSSGLAGRDEQFF.